This T cell receptor beta chain was identified during a study of cytomegalovirus exposure and HLA in healthy donors. Primers for the PCR totalled 60 Vbeta and 13 Jbeta. Per the original data handling: Later analysis identified tens of millions of unique TCR beta chains, approximately 11 million shared. Only in-frame clones appear in the TCRdb table, and some are missing; sequencing was by immunoSEQ multiplex PCR. From that table come the V and J calls and clone size; the DNA was used to work out D and trimming. The sample contains 100,000 to 150,000 clones, about 80% of which appear only once. V lost 5 bases and J lost 4, with 17 bases in between. The CDR3 totals 16 residues. Germline V gene sequence: CDR1 SGHVS, CDR2 FQNEAQ.

What was sequenced was PBMCs. The clonotype comes from a girl between 2 and 10 years old in good health and CMV-seronegative. The chain combines TRBV7-8 with TRBJ2-2; tentative D call: TRBD2 (6 bases). The CDR3 here is CASSPDRGLFTGELFF. CDR3 nucleotide sequence: TGTGCCAGCAGCCCAGATCGGGGGTTATTCACCGGGGAGCTGTTTTTT.